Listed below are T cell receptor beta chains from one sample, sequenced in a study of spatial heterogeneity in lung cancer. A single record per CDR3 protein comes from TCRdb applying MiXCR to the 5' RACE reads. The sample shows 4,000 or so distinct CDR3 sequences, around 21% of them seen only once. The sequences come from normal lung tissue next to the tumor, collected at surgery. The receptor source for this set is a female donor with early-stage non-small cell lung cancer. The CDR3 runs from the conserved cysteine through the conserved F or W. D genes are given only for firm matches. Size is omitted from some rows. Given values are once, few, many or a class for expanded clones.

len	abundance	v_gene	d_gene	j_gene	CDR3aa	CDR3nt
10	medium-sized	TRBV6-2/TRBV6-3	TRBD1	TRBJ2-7	CAAGLRGGSF	TGTGCCGCCGGACTGAGAGGGGGCAGCTTC
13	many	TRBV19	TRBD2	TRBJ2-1	CASSIASGYEQFF	TGTGCCAGTAGTATAGCTAGCGGCTATGAGCAGTTCTTC
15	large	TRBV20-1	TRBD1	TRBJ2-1	CSAYTGQGRNNEQFF	TGCAGTGCTTACACGGGACAGGGGAGAAACAATGAGCAGTTCTTC
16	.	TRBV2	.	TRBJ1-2	CASSEGRDRLFRGYTF	TGTGCCAGCAGTGAAGGACGCGACAGGCTATTCAGAGGCTACACCTTC
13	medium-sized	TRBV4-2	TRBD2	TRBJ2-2	CASSQALAGSLFF	TGTGCCAGCAGCCAAGCACTAGCGGGAAGCCTGTTTTTT
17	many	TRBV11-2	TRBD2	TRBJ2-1	CASSLESSSGPYNEQFF	TGTGCCAGCAGCTTAGAAAGTTCTAGCGGGCCCTACAATGAGCAGTTCTTC
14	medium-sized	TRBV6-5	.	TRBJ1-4	CASKAGYGNEKLFF	TGTGCCAGCAAAGCCGGTTATGGGAATGAAAAACTGTTTTTT
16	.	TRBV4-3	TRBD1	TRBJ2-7	CASSQETGDSSYEQYF	TGCGCCAGCAGCCAAGAGACCGGGGACAGCTCCTACGAGCAGTACTTC
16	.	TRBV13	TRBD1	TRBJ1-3	CASSFLRQGGGNTIYF	TGTGCCAGCAGCTTCCTTCGACAGGGAGGTGGAAACACCATATATTTT
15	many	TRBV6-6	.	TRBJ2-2	CASSYGGRGTGELFF	TGTGCCAGCAGTTACGGGGGGAGAGGCACCGGGGAGCTGTTTTTT
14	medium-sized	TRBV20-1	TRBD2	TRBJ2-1	CSASGSGTYNEQFF	TGCAGTGCGTCAGGCAGCGGGACTTACAATGAGCAGTTCTTC
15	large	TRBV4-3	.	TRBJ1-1	CASSQEMVSYTEAFF	TGCGCCAGCAGCCAAGAAATGGTCTCTTACACTGAAGCTTTCTTT
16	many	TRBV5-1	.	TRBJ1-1	CASSSEPQGMNTEAFF	TGCGCCAGCAGCTCAGAACCACAGGGTATGAACACTGAAGCTTTCTTT
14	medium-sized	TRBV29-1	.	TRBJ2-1	CSVLGQGAYNEQFF	TGCAGCGTTTTAGGGCAGGGCGCCTACAATGAGCAGTTCTTC
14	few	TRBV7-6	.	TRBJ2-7	CASSHRQNSYEQYF	TGTGCCAGCAGCCACAGACAGAACTCCTACGAGCAGTACTTC
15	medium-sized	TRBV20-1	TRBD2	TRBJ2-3	CSARRLAGNTDTQYF	TGCAGTGCGAGAAGACTAGCGGGGAACACAGATACGCAGTATTTT
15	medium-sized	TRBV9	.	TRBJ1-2	CASSVGNTANYGYTF	TGTGCCAGCAGCGTAGGGAATACCGCTAACTATGGCTACACCTTC
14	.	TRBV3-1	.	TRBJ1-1	CASSPGQALGEAFF	TGTGCCAGCAGCCCAGGGCAGGCCTTAGGTGAAGCTTTCTTT
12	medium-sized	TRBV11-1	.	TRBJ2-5	CASSGQRETQYF	TGTGCCAGCAGTGGACAGAGAGAGACCCAGTACTTC
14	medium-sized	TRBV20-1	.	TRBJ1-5	CSAIPGLSNQPQHF	TGCAGTGCTATCCCGGGGCTAAGCAATCAGCCCCAGCATTTT
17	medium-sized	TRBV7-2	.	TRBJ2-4	CASSFTSPGSAKNIQYF	TGTGCCAGCAGCTTCACTAGCCCTGGGAGTGCCAAAAACATTCAGTACTTC
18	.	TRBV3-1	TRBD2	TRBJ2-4	CASSSVGLAGVGRNIQYF	TGTGCCAGCAGCTCAGTAGGACTAGCGGGAGTGGGACGGAACATTCAGTACTTC
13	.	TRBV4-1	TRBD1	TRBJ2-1	CASSRGTGDEQFF	TGCGCCAGCAGCCGCGGGACAGGGGATGAGCAGTTCTTC
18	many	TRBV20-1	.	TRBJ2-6	CSAREDGTSSSGANVLTF	TGCAGTGCTAGAGAGGATGGTACTAGTTCCTCTGGGGCCAACGTCCTGACTTTC
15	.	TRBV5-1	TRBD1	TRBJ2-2	CASRGTVANTGELFF	TGCGCCAGCAGAGGGACAGTGGCGAACACCGGGGAGCTGTTTTTT
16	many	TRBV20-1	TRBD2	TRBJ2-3	CSFVPGLAGGTDTQYF	TGCAGCTTTGTGCCGGGACTAGCGGGAGGGACAGATACGCAGTATTTT
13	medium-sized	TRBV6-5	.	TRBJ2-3	CASSYSTKDTQYF	TGTGCCAGCAGTTACTCGACAAAAGATACGCAGTATTTT
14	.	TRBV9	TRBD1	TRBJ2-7	CASSVVGGGGEQYF	TGTGCCAGCAGCGTAGTAGGGGGCGGCGGCGAGCAGTACTTC
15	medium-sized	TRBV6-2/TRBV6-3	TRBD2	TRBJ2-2	CASSSRLAGAGELFF	TGTGCCAGCAGTTCCCGACTAGCGGGAGCCGGGGAGCTGTTTTTT
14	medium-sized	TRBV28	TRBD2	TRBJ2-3	CASSFGLATDTQYF	TGTGCCAGCAGTTTCGGACTAGCGACAGATACGCAGTATTTT
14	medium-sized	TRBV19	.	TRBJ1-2	CASSIEYGTDGYTF	TGTGCCAGTAGTATAGAGTACGGAACTGATGGCTACACCTTC
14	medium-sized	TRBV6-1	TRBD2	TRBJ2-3	CASTGTSGSYTQYF	TGTGCCAGCACTGGGACTAGCGGGAGTTATACGCAGTATTTT
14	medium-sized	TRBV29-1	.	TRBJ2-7	CSVGRGAQAYEQYF	TGCAGCGTTGGTCGTGGGGCTCAAGCCTACGAGCAGTACTTC
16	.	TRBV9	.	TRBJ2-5	CASSPGTGRSGETQYF	TGTGCCAGCAGCCCAGGAACAGGGAGAAGCGGAGAGACCCAGTACTTC
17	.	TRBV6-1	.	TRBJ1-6	CASSEGDRGSYNSPLHF	TGTGCCAGCAGTGAAGGAGATCGCGGCTCCTATAATTCACCCCTCCACTTT
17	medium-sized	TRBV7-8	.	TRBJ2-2	CASSLTLALKNTGELFF	TGTGCCAGCAGCCTTACGCTAGCGCTCAAGAACACCGGGGAGCTGTTTTTT
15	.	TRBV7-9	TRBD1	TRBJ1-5	CASSPQGLRNQPQHF	TGTGCCAGCAGCCCACAGGGGCTACGAAATCAGCCCCAGCATTTT
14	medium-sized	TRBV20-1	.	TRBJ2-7	CSAREGSRRYEQYF	TGCAGTGCTAGAGAAGGGTCCAGACGTTACGAGCAGTACTTC
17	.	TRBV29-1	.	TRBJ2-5	CSSEGLGFRGGEETQYF	TGCAGCTCCGAAGGATTGGGATTCAGGGGAGGCGAGGAGACCCAGTACTTC
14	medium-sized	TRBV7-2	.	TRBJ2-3	CASSLDRSRDTQYF	TGTGCCAGCAGCTTAGATCGATCCCGCGATACGCAGTATTTT
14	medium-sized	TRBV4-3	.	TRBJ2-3	CASSQDRATDTQYF	TGCGCCAGCAGCCAAGATCGAGCCACAGATACGCAGTATTTT
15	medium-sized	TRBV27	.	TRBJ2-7	CASRFSGYYSYEQYF	TGTGCCAGCAGATTTAGCGGCTACTACTCCTACGAGCAGTACTTC
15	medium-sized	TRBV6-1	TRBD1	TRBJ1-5	CASMGQGAGNQPQHF	TGTGCCAGCATGGGACAGGGGGCCGGCAATCAGCCCCAGCATTTT
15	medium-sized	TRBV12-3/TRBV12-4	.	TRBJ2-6	CASSRDITGANVLTF	TGTGCCAGCAGTCGGGACATTACTGGGGCCAACGTCCTGACTTTC
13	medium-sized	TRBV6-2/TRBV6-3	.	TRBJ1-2	CASSYYRSDGYTF	TGTGCCAGCAGTTATTACAGATCCGATGGCTACACCTTC
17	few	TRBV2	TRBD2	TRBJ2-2	CASSGLAGVSHTGELFF	TGTGCCAGCTCAGGACTAGCGGGGGTGTCACACACCGGGGAGCTGTTTTTT
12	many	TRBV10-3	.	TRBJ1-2	CAITGDGYGYTF	TGTGCCATCACCGGGGATGGCTATGGCTACACCTTC
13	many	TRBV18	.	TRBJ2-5	CASSPIRDETQYF	TGTGCCAGCTCACCGATCAGGGACGAGACCCAGTACTTC
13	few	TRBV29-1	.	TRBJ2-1	CSVEDLAARGQFF	TGCAGCGTTGAAGATCTTGCGGCCAGGGGGCAGTTCTTC
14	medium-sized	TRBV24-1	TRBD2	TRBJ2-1	CATHERGSYNEQFF	TGTGCCACGCATGAGCGGGGGAGCTACAATGAGCAGTTCTTC
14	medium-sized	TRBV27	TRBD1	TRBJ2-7	CASSLGRGLYEQYF	TGTGCCAGCAGCTTGGGCAGGGGGTTATACGAGCAGTACTTC
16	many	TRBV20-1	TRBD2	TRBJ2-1	CSASLTSGRGYNEQFF	TGCAGTGCTAGTCTTACTAGCGGGAGGGGGTATAATGAGCAGTTCTTC
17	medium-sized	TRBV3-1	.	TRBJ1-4	CASSQSQVRASNEKLFF	TGTGCCAGCAGCCAAAGTCAAGTCAGGGCCAGTAATGAAAAACTGTTTTTT
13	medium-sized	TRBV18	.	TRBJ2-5	CASSPGGQETQYF	TGTGCCAGCTCACCTGGGGGCCAAGAGACCCAGTACTTC